Presented here are 10 T cell receptor beta chains from one specimen sequenced in a study of blood T cell repertoires in COVID-19. TCRdb's table, derived via immunoSEQ multiplex PCR, lists solely in-frame clones and lacks some. Among 70,000 or so clones listed, more than 70% were seen once. The sample was peripheral blood. These receptors were collected from a woman older than 75 with active or convalescent COVID-19.

V gene TRBV7-9 combines with J gene TRBJ2-2, with D perhaps matching TRBD1 (6 bases). Germline V CDR1 and CDR2: SEHNR, FQNEAQ (reference sequence). The CDR3 is made up of 15 amino acids. Trimming left V 2 bases short and J 1 base short, with 8 bases between. CDR3 region: CASSLTGMNTGELFF. In DNA, the CDR3 is TGTGCCAGCAGCTTAACAGGGATGAACACCGGGGAGCTGTTTTTT.

V is TRBV4-3 and J is TRBJ2-7, with D unclear. This CDR3 region has 13 residues. V gave up 0 bases and J gave up 4 bases, with 7 bases separating them. From germline, CDR1 is LGHNA and CDR2 YSLEER. The CDR3 DNA reads TGCGCCAGCAGCCAAGAGCTCCGGTACGAGCAGTACTTC. This sequence encodes CASSQELRYEQYF.

The gene calls are TRBV28 and TRBJ1-4, with D perhaps matching TRBD1 (5 bases). V shed 8 bases and J shed 3 bases, with 13 bases lying between them. CDR3 length: 14 amino acids. The germline gives CDR1 MDHEN, CDR2 SYDVKM. As DNA, the CDR3 is TGTGCCAGCGGCCCAGGGAACTCTAATGAAAAACTGTTTTTT. It yields the protein CASGPGNSNEKLFF.

The rearrangement joins TRBV7-2 to TRBJ1-2; 7 bases align to TRBD1. This CDR3 is 14 amino acids long. Germline V gene data show CDR1 as SGHTA and CDR2 as FQGNSA. V lost 5 bases, J lost 0 bases, and 3 bases stayed unmatched. The CDR3 loop reads CASSPTGSNYGYTF. The CDR3 nucleotides are TGTGCCAGCAGCCCGACAGGGTCTAACTATGGCTACACCTTC.

The V and J genes are TRBV2 and TRBJ1-2; D uncertain. This CDR3 is 13 amino acids long. The V gene lost 5 bases and the J gene lost 8 bases, with 15 bases spanning the gap. The germline CDR1 and CDR2 sequences are SNHLY and FYNNEI. CDR3 sequence reads: CASSTGVVWGYTF. In nucleotides, the CDR3 is TGTGCCAGCAGTACCGGGGTCGTCTGGGGCTACACCTTC.

The V and J genes are TRBV25-1 and TRBJ2-2; 12 bases are a match to TRBD1. After removal of 7 bases from V and 6 bases from J, the junction contained 6 bases not matched to a gene. The CDR3 loop spans 15 amino acids. The germline gives CDR1 MGHDK, CDR2 SYGVNS. In DNA, the CDR3 is TGTGCCAGCACCTCCGGGACAGGGGGCCCCGGGGAGCTGTTTTTT. It codes for CASTSGTGGPGELFF.

The chain combines TRBV6-5 with TRBJ2-3; a possible D gene is TRBD1 (6 bases). Trimming removed 5 bases at V and 0 bases at J, with 12 bases between. The CDR3 runs to 15 residues. CDR1 MNHEY and CDR2 SVGAGI come from the germline V gene. The CDR3 DNA is TGTGCCAGCAGTCGCCCAGGGGCGAGCACAGATACGCAGTATTTT. Its translation: CASSRPGASTDTQYF.

The rearrangement uses TRBV18 and TRBJ2-5; 9 nucleotides line up with TRBD1. CDR1 is KGHSH and CDR2 is LQKENI in the germline V gene. The CDR3 covers 14 residues. J was trimmed by 5 bases and V by 2 bases; bases with no gene match: 3. CDR3 bases: TGTGCCAGCTCACCAACAGGGGGCGGGGAGACCCAGTACTTC. Amino acid sequence: CASSPTGGGETQYF.

The chain employs TRBV6-2 or TRBV6-3 and TRBJ2-5, with 9 bases matching TRBD1. The CDR3 extends over 15 amino acids. Per the germline V gene, CDR1 is MNHEY and CDR2 is SVGEGT. V lost 5 bases to trimming and J lost 4 bases; unmatched junction nucleotides: 8. The DNA of the CDR3 is TGTGCCAGCAGTAGGGGGGGACAGGGAGGAGAGACCCAGTACTTC. It yields the protein CASSRGGQGGETQYF.

This chain connects TRBV5-8 to TRBJ2-3; D is undetermined. Germline CDR1 is SGHTS and CDR2 is YDEGEE. The CDR3 runs to 15 residues. V dropped 5 bases and J dropped 0 bases, with 13 bases sitting between them. CDR3 nucleotide sequence: TGTGCCAGCAGTCATGGTGGAGCTAGCACAGATACGCAGTATTTT. Amino acids: CASSHGGASTDTQYF.